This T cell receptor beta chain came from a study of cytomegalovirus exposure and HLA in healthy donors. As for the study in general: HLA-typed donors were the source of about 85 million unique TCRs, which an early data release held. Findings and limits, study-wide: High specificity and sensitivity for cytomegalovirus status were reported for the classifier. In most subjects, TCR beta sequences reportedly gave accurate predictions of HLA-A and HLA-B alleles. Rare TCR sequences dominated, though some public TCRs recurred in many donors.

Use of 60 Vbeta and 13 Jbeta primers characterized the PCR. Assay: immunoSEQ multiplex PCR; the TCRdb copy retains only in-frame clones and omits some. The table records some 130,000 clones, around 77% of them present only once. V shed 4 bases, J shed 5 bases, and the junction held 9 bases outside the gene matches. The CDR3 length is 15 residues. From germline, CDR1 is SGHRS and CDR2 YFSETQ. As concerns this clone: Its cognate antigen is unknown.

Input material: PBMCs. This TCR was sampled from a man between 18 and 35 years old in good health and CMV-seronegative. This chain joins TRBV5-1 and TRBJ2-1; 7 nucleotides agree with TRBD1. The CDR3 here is CASSPGDRDDNEQFF. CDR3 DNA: TGCGCCAGCAGCCCCGGAGACAGGGACGACAATGAGCAGTTCTTC. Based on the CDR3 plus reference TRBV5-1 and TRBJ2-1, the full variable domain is KAGVTQTPRYLIKTRGQQVTLSCSPISGHRSVSWYQQTPGQGLQFLFEYFSETQRNKGNFPGRFSGRQFSNSRSEMNVSTLELGDSALYLCASSPGDRDDNEQFFGPGTRLTVL.